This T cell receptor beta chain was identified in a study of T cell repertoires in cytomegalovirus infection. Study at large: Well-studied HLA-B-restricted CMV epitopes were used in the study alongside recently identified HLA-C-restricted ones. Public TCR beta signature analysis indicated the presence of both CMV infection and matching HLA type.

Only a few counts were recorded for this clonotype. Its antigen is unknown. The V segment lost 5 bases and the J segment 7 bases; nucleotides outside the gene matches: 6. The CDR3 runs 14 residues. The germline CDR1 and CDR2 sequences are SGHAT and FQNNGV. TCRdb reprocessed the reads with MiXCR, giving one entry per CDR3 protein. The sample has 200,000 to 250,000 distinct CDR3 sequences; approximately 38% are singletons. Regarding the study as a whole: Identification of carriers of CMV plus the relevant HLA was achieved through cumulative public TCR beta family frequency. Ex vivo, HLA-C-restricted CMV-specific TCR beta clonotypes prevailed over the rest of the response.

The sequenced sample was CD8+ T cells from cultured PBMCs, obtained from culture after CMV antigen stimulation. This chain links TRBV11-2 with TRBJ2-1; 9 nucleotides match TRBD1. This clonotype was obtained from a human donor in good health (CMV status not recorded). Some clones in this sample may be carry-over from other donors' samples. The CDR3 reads CASSADRGWNEQFF. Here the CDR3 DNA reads TGTGCCAGCAGCGCCGACAGGGGGTGGAATGAGCAGTTCTTC.